The 23 T cell receptor beta chains in this list originate from one sample, sequenced in a study of PD-1 blockade in classical Hodgkin lymphoma. Sequenced by immunoSEQ multiplex PCR; TCRdb stores in-frame clones only, minus some. The sample includes about 30,000 clones, approximately 80% of them seen just once. The sample's time point: cycle 4 day 1 (C4D1), after less than 7 weeks of nivolumab. Autologous stem cell transplantation was followed by relapse in every patient, and brentuximab vedotin exposure varied. Magnetic negative selection was used to purify CD4+ T cells from thawed PBMCs. The source material was CD4+ T cells from blood, sampled before the fourth cycle of nivolumab. These receptors all stem from a human donor with classical Hodgkin lymphoma.

This chain links TRBV5-6 with TRBJ1-1; a possible D gene is TRBD1 (5 bases). CDR3 length: 12 amino acids. The germline V gene encodes CDR1 SGHDT and CDR2 YYEEEE. V lost 2 bases and J 5 bases, leaving 7 bases between the germline ends. The CDR3 coding sequence is TGTGCCAGCAGCTTTGAGGGGACTGAAGCTTTCTTT. It yields the protein CASSFEGTEAFF.

The chain couples TRBV28 to TRBJ2-5; no clear D. This CDR3 spans 14 amino acids. The germline CDR1 and CDR2 sequences are MDHEN and SYDVKM. V was shortened by 1 base and J by 2 bases, with 8 bases between the two germline ends. The CDR3 reads CASSLYRRQETQYF. As DNA, the CDR3 is TGTGCCAGCAGTTTATATCGCAGGCAAGAGACCCAGTACTTC.

The chain is built from TRBV5-1 and TRBJ2-7; TRBD2 might be the D (6 bases). Germline V gene sequence: CDR1 SGHRS, CDR2 YFSETQ. V gave up 0 bases and J gave up 3 bases, with 10 bases separating them. CDR3 length equals 14 residues. CDR3 nucleotides: TGCGCCAGCAGCTTGGCTAGCGCGCGCTACGAGCAGTACTTC. Translated: CASSLASARYEQYF.

J is TRBJ2-3 and V is TRBV9; possible D gene TRBD2, 7 bases. The CDR3 consists of 15 residues. CDR1 is SGDLS, CDR2 YYNGEE, per germline. The V gene lost 1 base and the J gene lost 1 base, with 10 bases spanning the gap. DNA for the CDR3: TGTGCCAGCAGCGTAAGGGGGGGTGGCACAGATACGCAGTATTTT. Translation: CASSVRGGGTDTQYF.

This chain joins TRBV7-2 and TRBJ2-1; 8 positions match TRBD2. The V gene end was trimmed by 5 bases and the J gene end by 4 bases; junction bases not matched to a gene: 7. CDR3 length: 15 amino acids. Germline CDR1 reads SGHTA; CDR2 reads FQGNSA. The CDR3 here is CASSLRGGRYNEQFF. CDR3 sequence (DNA): TGTGCCAGCAGCCTCCGGGGGGGCCGATACAATGAGCAGTTCTTC.

This clone was seen only a few times. The chain links TRBV5-1 to TRBJ2-7, with a tentative D call TRBD1 (5 bases). The CDR3 consists of 13 residues. Germline values: CDR1 SGHRS, CDR2 YFSETQ. The V end lost 4 bases, the J end lost 3 bases, and 11 bases lay between the germline ends. The CDR3 coding sequence is TGCGCCAGCAGCCCGGCAGGGTACTACGAGCAGTACTTC. This codes for CASSPAGYYEQYF.

This clone appeared a single time. This sequence joins TRBV13 and TRBJ1-2, with 11 bases aligning to TRBD1. The CDR3 is made up of 15 amino acids. With V trimmed by 5 bases and J by 8 bases, 10 bases remained unmatched. Per the germline V gene, CDR1 is PRHDT and CDR2 is FYEKMQ (reference sequence). The CDR3, as DNA: TGTGCCAGCAGCCCCCCTGGGACAGGGGGTCGCGGCTACACCTTC. As protein: CASSPPGTGGRGYTF.

Only one count was recorded for this clone. V and J are TRBV7-9 and TRBJ2-3; a possible D gene is TRBD2 (5 bases). The V gene lost 0 bases and the J gene lost 5 bases, with 6 bases spanning the gap. Germline CDR1 reads SEHNR; CDR2 reads FQNEAQ (reference sequence). This CDR3 has 13 amino acids. The CDR3 spells CASSLAGGDTQYF. The DNA of the CDR3 is TGTGCCAGCAGCTTAGCAGGAGGAGATACGCAGTATTTT. Based on the CDR3 plus reference TRBV7-9 and TRBJ2-3, the full variable domain is DTGVSQNPRHKITKRGQNVTFRCDPISEHNRLYWYRQTLGQGPEFLTYFQNEAQLEKSRLLSDRFSAERPKGSFSTLEIQRTEQGDSAMYLCASSLAGGDTQYFGPGTRLTVL.

This clone has just a few counts. The chain joins TRBV12-5 to TRBJ1-5; 7 bases are shared with TRBD1. V lost 1 base and J lost 2; bases outside the gene matches: 11. Germline CDR1 reads LGHNT; CDR2 reads FRNRAP. This CDR3 contains 18 residues. The CDR3 sequence: CASGLAQTRGRGNQPQHF. The CDR3 nucleotides read TGTGCTAGTGGTTTGGCACAAACAAGGGGGCGCGGCAATCAGCCCCAGCATTTT.

The chain recombines TRBV6-5 with TRBJ1-2, with 10 positions matching TRBD1. CDR1 and CDR2 (germline): MNHEY, SVGAGI. V lost 6 bases, J lost 8 bases, and 9 bases stayed unmatched. The CDR3 loop spans 14 amino acids. CDR3 sequence reads: CASRRTGTGDGYTF. The CDR3 DNA follows: TGTGCCAGCAGAAGAACCGGGACAGGGGACGGCTACACCTTC.

This chain joins TRBV5-5 and TRBJ2-3, with D perhaps TRBD2 (5 bases). Deletions cut 7 bases from V and 3 bases from J, with 15 bases between. This CDR3 spans 14 amino acids. Per the germline V gene, CDR1 is SGHKS and CDR2 is YYEKEE (reference sequence). CDR3 nucleotides: TGTGCCAGCCTACGTGAGGGCAGAACAGATACGCAGTATTTT. Translating gives CASLREGRTDTQYF.

The genes are TRBV5-1 and TRBJ2-5; D ambiguous. Germline assignment: CDR1 SGHRS and CDR2 YFSETQ. This CDR3 spans 13 amino acids. V was trimmed by 4 bases and J by 2 bases, leaving 9 bases between them. CDR3 amino acids: CASSGQLQETQYF. DNA of the CDR3: TGCGCCAGCAGCGGTCAGCTACAAGAGACCCAGTACTTC. The variable domain in full, with the rest retrieved from reference TRBV5-1 and TRBJ2-5, is KAGVTQTPRYLIKTRGQQVTLSCSPISGHRSVSWYQQTPGQGLQFLFEYFSETQRNKGNFPGRFSGRQFSNSRSEMNVSTLELGDSALYLCASSGQLQETQYFGPGTRLLVL.

The chain recombines TRBV5-1 with TRBJ1-3; no clear D. This CDR3 is 11 amino acids long. Trimming cost V 3 bases and J 8 bases, with 6 bases left between them. Germline lookup yields CDR1 SGHRS and CDR2 YFSETQ. In DNA form, the CDR3 reads TGCGCCAGCAGCTCCGAGTACACCATATATTTT. It translates to CASSSEYTIYF.

The rearrangement uses TRBV29-1 and TRBJ1-1; no clear D. This CDR3 comprises 12 residues. Germline V gene data show CDR1 as SQVTM and CDR2 as ANQGSEA. Trimming left V 5 bases short and J 0 bases short, with 7 bases between. The CDR3 bases are TGCAGCGTTCTTCCGGTGAACACTGAAGCTTTCTTT. This codes for CSVLPVNTEAFF.

V is TRBV18 and J is TRBJ2-2, with 9 positions matching TRBD1. The germline V gene encodes CDR1 KGHSH and CDR2 LQKENI. CDR3 length: 16 residues. The ends lost 4 bases at V and 2 bases at J; junction bases unmatched: 5. CDR3 residues: CASSRPTGGNTGELFF. CDR3 nucleotides: TGTGCCAGCTCACGCCCGACAGGGGGAAACACCGGGGAGCTGTTTTTT.

This clone showed up just once. The chain combines TRBV5-1 with TRBJ2-2; 7 bases are a match to TRBD1. This CDR3 comprises 16 residues. After removal of 4 bases from V and 0 bases from J, the junction contained 6 bases not matched to a gene. Looked up from germline, CDR1 is SGHRS and CDR2 is YFSETQ. The CDR3 loop reads CASSTRQGANTGELFF. In DNA form, the CDR3 reads TGCGCCAGCAGCACAAGACAGGGCGCGAACACCGGGGAGCTGTTTTTT.

CDR3: CASREPMGGYTF. The CDR3, as DNA: TGTGCCAGCAGAGAACCAATGGGTGGCTACACCTTC. The V gene is TRBV6-5, the J gene TRBJ1-2; unclear D gene. CDR3 length: 12 residues. Germline V gives CDR1 MNHEY, CDR2 SVGAGI. Trimming stripped 6 bases from V and 7 bases from J, with 12 bases between.

V gene TRBV5-1 combines with J gene TRBJ1-6; 7 nucleotides agree with TRBD1. The CDR3 loop spans 15 amino acids. From germline, CDR1 is SGHRS and CDR2 YFSETQ. The V segment lost 3 bases and the J segment 5 bases; nucleotides outside the gene matches: 5. CDR3 DNA: TGCGCCAGCAGCTCTGCGACAGGGAATAATTCACCCCTCCACTTT. It specifies CASSSATGNNSPLHF.

The chain is built from TRBV5-1 and TRBJ2-7; the match to TRBD1 covers 7 bases. V gave up 0 bases and J gave up 0 bases; unmatched junction bases: 9. Per the germline V gene, CDR1 is SGHRS and CDR2 is YFSETQ. This CDR3 contains 17 residues. As DNA, the CDR3 is TGCGCCAGCAGCTTGGCCCGGGACAGTCAAAGCTCCTACGAGCAGTACTTC. Translating it yields CASSLARDSQSSYEQYF. Filled out from reference TRBV5-1 and TRBJ2-7, the complete variable domain reads KAGVTQTPRYLIKTRGQQVTLSCSPISGHRSVSWYQQTPGQGLQFLFEYFSETQRNKGNFPGRFSGRQFSNSRSEMNVSTLELGDSALYLCASSLARDSQSSYEQYFGPGTRLTVT.

The chain has TRBV6-1 and TRBJ1-2; weak D call: TRBD1 (5 bases). V shed 0 bases and J shed 2 bases, with 16 bases lying between them. The CDR3 contains 17 residues. Germline CDR1 is MNHNS and CDR2 is SASEGT. This CDR3 is CASSEATLGRTNYGYTF. CDR3 nucleotides: TGTGCCAGCAGTGAAGCGACCCTGGGGCGCACGAACTATGGCTACACCTTC.

This chain joins TRBV13 and TRBJ2-1, with 8 bases aligning to TRBD2. The germline CDR1 and CDR2 sequences are PRHDT and FYEKMQ (reference sequence). Unmatched junction bases numbered 7, after V lost 5 bases and J lost 7 bases. The CDR3 consists of 14 residues. Here the CDR3 DNA reads TGTGCCAGCAGCCCAGAGCGGGGGCTGAATGAGCAGTTCTTC. Translating it yields CASSPERGLNEQFF.

This chain joins TRBV28 and TRBJ1-2; D is possibly TRBD1 (5 bases). The CDR3 sequence is 12 residues long. Germline-derived CDR1 and CDR2 are MDHEN and SYDVKM. V lost 5 bases and J 13 bases, leaving 17 bases between the germline ends. The CDR3 protein is CASSLVSGTFTF. CDR3 in DNA: TGTGCCAGCAGTCTCGTATCCGGGACTTTCACCTTC.

V usage is TRBV5-1 and J usage is TRBJ2-3; 7 positions agree with TRBD2. The trim removed 0 bases at V and 5 bases at J, leaving 3 bases unmatched. CDR1 is SGHRS, CDR2 YFSETQ, per germline. The CDR3 contains 14 residues. CDR3 loop: CASSLERGIDTQYF. Written as DNA, the CDR3 is TGCGCCAGCAGCTTGGAGCGGGGAATAGATACGCAGTATTTT.